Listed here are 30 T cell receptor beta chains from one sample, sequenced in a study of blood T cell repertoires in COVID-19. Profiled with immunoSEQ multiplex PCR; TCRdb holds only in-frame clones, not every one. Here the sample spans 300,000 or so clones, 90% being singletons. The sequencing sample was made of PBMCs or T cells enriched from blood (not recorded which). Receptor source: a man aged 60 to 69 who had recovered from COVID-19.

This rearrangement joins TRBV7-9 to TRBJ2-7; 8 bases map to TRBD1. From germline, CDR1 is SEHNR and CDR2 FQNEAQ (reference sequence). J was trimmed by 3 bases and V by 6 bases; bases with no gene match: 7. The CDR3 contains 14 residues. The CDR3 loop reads CASRGQGKHYEQYF. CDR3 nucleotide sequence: TGTGCCAGCAGAGGACAGGGAAAACACTACGAGCAGTACTTC.

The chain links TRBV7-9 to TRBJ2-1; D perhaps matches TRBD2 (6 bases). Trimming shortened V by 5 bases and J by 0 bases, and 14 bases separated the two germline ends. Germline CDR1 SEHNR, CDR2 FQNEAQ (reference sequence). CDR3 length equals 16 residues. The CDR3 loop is CASSSLATSSYNEQFF. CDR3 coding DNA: TGTGCCAGCAGCAGTCTAGCGACGAGCTCCTACAATGAGCAGTTCTTC.

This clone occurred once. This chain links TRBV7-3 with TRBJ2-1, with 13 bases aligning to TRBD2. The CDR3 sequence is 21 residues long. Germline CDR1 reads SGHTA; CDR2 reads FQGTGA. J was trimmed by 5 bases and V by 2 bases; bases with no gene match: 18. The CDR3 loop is CASSLFPRTSGSPPLHNEQFF. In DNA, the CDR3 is TGTGCCAGCAGCTTATTTCCCCGGACTAGCGGGAGTCCCCCACTACACAATGAGCAGTTCTTC.

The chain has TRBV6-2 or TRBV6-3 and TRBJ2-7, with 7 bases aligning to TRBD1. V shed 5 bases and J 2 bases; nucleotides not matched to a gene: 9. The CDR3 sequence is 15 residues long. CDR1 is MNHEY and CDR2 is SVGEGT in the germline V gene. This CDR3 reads CASSRNMGQPYEQYF. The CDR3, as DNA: TGTGCCAGCAGTCGTAATATGGGACAGCCCTACGAGCAGTACTTC.

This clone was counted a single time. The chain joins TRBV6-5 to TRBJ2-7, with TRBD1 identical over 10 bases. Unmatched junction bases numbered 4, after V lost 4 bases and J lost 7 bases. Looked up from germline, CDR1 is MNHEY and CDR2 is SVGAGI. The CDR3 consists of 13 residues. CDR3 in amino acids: CASSSGTGVEQYF. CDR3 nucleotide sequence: TGTGCCAGCAGTTCCGGGACAGGGGTTGAGCAGTACTTC.

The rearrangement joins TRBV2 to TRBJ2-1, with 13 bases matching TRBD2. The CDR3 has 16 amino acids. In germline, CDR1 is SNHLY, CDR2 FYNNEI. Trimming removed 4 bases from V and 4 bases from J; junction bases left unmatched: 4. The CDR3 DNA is TGTGCCAGCAGTGGACTAGCGGGAGGTGGGTACAATGAGCAGTTCTTC. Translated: CASSGLAGGGYNEQFF.

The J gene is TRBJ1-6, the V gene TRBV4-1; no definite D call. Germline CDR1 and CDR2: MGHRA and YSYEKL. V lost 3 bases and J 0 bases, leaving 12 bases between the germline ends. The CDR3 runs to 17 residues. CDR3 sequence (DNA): TGCGCCAGCAGCCACGTTCCGGTCGGCTCCTATAATTCACCCCTCCACTTT. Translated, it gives CASSHVPVGSYNSPLHF.

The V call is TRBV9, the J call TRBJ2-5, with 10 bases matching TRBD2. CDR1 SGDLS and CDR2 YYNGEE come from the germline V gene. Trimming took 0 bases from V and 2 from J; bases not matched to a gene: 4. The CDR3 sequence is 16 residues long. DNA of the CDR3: TGTGCCAGCAGCGTAGGCCCAGCGGGGGGGCAAGAGACCCAGTACTTC. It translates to CASSVGPAGGQETQYF.

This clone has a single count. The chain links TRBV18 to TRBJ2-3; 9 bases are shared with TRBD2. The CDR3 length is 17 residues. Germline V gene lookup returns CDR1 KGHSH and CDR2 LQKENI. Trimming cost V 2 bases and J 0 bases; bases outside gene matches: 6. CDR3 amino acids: CASSPTLAGTSTDTQYF. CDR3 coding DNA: TGTGCCAGCTCACCAACGCTAGCGGGGACAAGCACAGATACGCAGTATTTT. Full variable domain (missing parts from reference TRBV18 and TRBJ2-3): NAGVMQNPRHLVRRRGQEARLRCSPMKGHSHVYWYRQLPEEGLKFMVYLQKENIIDESGMPKERFSAEFPKEGPSILRIQQVVRGDSAAYFCASSPTLAGTSTDTQYFGPGTRLTVL.

The CDR3 sequence: CSVGRSPYEQYF. CDR3 nucleotide sequence: TGCAGCGTTGGCAGGTCTCCCTACGAGCAGTACTTC. The chain links TRBV29-1 to TRBJ2-7; unclear D gene. CDR1 and CDR2 (germline): SQVTM, ANQGSEA. The CDR3 runs 12 residues. Trimming took 4 bases from V and 2 from J, leaving 9 bases between them.

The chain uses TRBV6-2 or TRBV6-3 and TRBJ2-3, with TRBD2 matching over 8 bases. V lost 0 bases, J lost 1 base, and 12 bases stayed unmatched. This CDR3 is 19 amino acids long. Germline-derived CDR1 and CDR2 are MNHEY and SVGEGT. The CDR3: CASSYSPGSGRRRTDTQYF. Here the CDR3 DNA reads TGTGCCAGCAGTTACTCTCCGGGGAGCGGGAGACGGCGCACAGATACGCAGTATTTT.

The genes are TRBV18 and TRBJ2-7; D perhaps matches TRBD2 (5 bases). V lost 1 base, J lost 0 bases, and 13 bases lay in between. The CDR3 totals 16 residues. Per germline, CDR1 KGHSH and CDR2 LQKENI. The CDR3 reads CASSPQLARASYEQYF. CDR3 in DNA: TGTGCCAGCTCACCACAGCTCGCGCGGGCCTCCTACGAGCAGTACTTC.

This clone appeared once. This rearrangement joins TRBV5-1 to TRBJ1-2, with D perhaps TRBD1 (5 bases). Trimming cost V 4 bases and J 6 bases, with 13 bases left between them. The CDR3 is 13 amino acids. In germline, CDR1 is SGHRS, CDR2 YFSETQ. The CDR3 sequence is CASSIGAPNGYTF. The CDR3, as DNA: TGCGCCAGCAGCATAGGGGCCCCCAATGGCTACACCTTC.

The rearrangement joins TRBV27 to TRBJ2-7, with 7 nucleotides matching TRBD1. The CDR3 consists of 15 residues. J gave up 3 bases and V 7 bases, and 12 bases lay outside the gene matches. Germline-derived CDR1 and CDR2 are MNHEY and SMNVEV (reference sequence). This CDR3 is CASTPRQGIGYEQYF. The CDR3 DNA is TGTGCCAGCACTCCTAGACAGGGAATAGGCTACGAGCAGTACTTC.

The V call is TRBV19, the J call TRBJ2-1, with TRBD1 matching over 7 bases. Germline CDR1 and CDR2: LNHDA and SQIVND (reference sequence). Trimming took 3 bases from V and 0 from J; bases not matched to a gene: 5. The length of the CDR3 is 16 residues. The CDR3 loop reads CASSIRTGTSYNEQFF. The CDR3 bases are TGTGCCAGTAGTATCCGGACAGGAACCTCCTACAATGAGCAGTTCTTC.

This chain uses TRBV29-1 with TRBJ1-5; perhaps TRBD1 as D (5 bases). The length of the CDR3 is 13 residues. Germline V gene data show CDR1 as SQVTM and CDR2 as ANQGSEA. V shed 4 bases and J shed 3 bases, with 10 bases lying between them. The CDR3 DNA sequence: TGCAGCGTTGGCGGGGGGAACAATCAGCCCCAGCATTTT. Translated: CSVGGGNNQPQHF. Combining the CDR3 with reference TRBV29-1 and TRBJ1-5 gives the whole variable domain SAVISQKPSRDICQRGTSLTIQCQVDSQVTMMFWYRQQPGQSLTLIATANQGSEATYESGFVIDKFPISRPNLTFSTLTVSNMSPEDSSIYLCSVGGGNNQPQHFGDGTRLSIL.

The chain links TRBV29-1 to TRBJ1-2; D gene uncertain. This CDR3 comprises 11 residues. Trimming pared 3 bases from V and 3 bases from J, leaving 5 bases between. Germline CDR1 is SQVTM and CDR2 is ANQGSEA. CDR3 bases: TGCAGCGTTGACGAGGACTATGGCTACACCTTC. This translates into CSVDEDYGYTF.

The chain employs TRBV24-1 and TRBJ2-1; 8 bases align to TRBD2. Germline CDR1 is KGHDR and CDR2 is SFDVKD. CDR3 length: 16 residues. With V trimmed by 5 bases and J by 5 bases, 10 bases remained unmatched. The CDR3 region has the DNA TGTGCCACCAGTGGGGGGAGCGGGAGAGGGGACAATGAGCAGTTCTTC. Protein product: CATSGGSGRGDNEQFF.

The chain's CDR3 is CASSQAPSYEQYF. The CDR3 region has the DNA TGTGCCAGCAGCCAAGCCCCGAGTTACGAGCAGTACTTC. V gene TRBV4-2 combines with J gene TRBJ2-7; the D is unclear. The CDR3 is 13 residues long. Per germline, CDR1 LGHNA and CDR2 YNFKEQ. Trimming cost V 1 base and J 4 bases, with 8 bases left between them.

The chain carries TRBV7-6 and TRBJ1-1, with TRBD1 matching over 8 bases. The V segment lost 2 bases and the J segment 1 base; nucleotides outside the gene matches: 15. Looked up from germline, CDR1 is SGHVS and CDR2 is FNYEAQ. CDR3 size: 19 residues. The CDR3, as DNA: TGTGCCAGCAGCTTATGGGCTGGCAGGGGGCTTACTTCGAACACTGAAGCTTTCTTT. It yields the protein CASSLWAGRGLTSNTEAFF.

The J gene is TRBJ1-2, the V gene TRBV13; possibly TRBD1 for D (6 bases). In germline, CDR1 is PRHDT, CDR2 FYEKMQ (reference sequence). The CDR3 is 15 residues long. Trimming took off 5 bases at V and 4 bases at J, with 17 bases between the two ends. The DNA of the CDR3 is TGTGCCAGCAGCGGCAGAGGGGGACTAGGCTATGGCTACACCTTC. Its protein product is CASSGRGGLGYGYTF. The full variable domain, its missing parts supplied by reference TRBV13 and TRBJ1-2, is AAGVIQSPRHLIKEKRETATLKCYPIPRHDTVYWYQQGPGQDPQFLISFYEKMQSDKGSIPDRFSAQQFSDYHSELNMSSLELGDSALYFCASSGRGGLGYGYTFGSGTRLTVV.

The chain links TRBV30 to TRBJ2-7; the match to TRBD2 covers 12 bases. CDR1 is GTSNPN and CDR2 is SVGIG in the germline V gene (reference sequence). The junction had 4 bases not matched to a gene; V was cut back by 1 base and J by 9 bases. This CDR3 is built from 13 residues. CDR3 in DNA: TGTGCCTGGAGTGGGGCTAGCGGGAGGGCGCAGTACTTC. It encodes CAWSGASGRAQYF.

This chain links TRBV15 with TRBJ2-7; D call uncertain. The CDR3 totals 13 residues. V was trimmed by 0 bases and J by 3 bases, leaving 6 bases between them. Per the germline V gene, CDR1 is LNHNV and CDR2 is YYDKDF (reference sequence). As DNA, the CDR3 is TGTGCCACCAGCAGAGATTTGAGCTACGAGCAGTACTTC. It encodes CATSRDLSYEQYF.

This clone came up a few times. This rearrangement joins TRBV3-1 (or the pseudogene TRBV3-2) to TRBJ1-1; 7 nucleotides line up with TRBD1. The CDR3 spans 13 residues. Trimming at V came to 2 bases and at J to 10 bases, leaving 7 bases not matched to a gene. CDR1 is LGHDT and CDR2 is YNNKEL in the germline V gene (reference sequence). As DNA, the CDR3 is TGTGCCAGCAGCCAATACAGGGGCGTTGGAGCTTTCTTT. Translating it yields CASSQYRGVGAFF.

CDR3 nucleotides: TGTGCCAGCAGCTCGGGACAGGGGGTTTCCTACGAGCAGTACTTC. Amino acid sequence: CASSSGQGVSYEQYF. The V gene is TRBV11-2, the J gene TRBJ2-7, with 11 bases aligning to TRBD1. The trim removed 4 bases at V and 1 base at J, leaving 3 bases unmatched. Germline assignment: CDR1 SGHAT and CDR2 FQNNGV. The CDR3 has 15 residues.

Here the CDR3 DNA reads TGTGCCAGCAGTTACTCCGGGACAGGGGTTGAAAAACTGTTTTTT. It specifies CASSYSGTGVEKLFF. The chain uses TRBV6-5 and TRBJ1-4; the match to TRBD1 covers 10 bases. This CDR3 spans 15 amino acids. From germline, CDR1 is MNHEY and CDR2 SVGAGI. V trimming: 0 bases; J trimming: 7 bases; junction bases outside the gene matches: 2.

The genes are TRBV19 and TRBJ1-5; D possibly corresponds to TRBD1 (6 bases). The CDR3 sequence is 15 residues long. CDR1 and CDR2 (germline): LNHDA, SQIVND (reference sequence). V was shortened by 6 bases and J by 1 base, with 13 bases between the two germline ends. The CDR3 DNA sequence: TGTGCCAGTAGCCTTGACAGGATAAGCAATCAGCCCCAGCATTTT. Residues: CASSLDRISNQPQHF.

The CDR3 reads CASSHLTSVLIEQFF. CDR3 bases: TGTGCCAGCAGCCACTTGACTAGCGTGCTGATTGAGCAGTTCTTC. The V call is TRBV7-3, the J call TRBJ2-1; 8 bases match TRBD2. Germline CDR1 reads SGHTA; CDR2 reads FQGTGA. Trimming at V came to 5 bases and at J to 9 bases, leaving 12 bases not matched to a gene. CDR3 length equals 15 residues. The full variable domain, rest sourced from reference TRBV7-3 and TRBJ2-1, is GAGVSQTPSNKVTEKGKYVELRCDPISGHTALYWYRQSLGQGPEFLIYFQGTGAADDSGLPNDRFFAVRPEGSVSTLKIQRTERGDSAVYLCASSHLTSVLIEQFFGPGTRLTVL.

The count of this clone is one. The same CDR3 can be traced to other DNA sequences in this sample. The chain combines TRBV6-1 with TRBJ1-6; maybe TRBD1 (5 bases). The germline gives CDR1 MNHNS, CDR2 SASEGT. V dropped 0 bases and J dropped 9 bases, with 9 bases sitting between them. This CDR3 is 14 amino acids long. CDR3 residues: CASSEAGRGSPLHF. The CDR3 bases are TGTGCCAGCAGTGAAGCGGGTAGGGGTTCACCCCTCCACTTT.

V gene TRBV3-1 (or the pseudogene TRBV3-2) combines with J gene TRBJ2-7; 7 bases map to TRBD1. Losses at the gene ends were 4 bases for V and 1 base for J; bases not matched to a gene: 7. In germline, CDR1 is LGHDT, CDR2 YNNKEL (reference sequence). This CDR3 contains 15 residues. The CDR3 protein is CASSPFRTGSYEQYF. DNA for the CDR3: TGTGCCAGCAGCCCTTTCCGGACAGGATCCTACGAGCAGTACTTC.